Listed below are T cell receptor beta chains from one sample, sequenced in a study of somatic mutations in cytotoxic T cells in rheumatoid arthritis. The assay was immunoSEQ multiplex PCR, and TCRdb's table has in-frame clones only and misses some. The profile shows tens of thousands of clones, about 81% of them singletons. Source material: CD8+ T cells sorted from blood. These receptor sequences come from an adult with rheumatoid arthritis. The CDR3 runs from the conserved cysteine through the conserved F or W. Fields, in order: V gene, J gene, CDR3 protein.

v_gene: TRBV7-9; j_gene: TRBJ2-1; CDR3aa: CASSKGTSGSLVEQFF
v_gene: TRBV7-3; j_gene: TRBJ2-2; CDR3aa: CASRLSGWATGELFF
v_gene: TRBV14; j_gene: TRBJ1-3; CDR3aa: CASSQLGSGNTIYF
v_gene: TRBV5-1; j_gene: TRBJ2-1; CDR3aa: CASSLAYNEQFF
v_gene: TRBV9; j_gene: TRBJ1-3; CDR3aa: CASSVDGSSGNTIYF
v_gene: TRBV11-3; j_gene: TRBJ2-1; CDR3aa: CASSLELSSYNEQFF
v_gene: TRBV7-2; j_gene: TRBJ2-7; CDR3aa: CASSLEAGGPYEQYF
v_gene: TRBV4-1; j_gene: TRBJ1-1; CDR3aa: CASSQRAGQLSSEAFF
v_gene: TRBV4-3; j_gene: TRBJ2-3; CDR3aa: CASSYSAISTDTQYF
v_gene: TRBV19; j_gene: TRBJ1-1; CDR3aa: CASRDTENTEAFF
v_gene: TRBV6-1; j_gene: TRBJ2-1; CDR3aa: CASTYRGYNEQFF
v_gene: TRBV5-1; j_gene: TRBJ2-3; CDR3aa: CASSLGTGGPPNTQYF
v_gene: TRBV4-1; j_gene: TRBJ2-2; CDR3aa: CASSHLFPVKGPGELFF
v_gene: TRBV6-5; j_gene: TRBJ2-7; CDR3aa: CASRGTRLSYEQYF
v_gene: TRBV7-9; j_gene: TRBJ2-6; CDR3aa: CASSSTGDGANVLTF
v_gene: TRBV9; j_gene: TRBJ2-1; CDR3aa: CASSVYSSSYNEQFF
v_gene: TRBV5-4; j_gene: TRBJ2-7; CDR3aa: CASSPDASSTSYEQYF
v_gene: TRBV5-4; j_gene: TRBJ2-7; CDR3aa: CASSPGLALGTEQYF
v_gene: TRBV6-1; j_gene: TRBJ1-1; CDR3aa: CASSDRGEAFF
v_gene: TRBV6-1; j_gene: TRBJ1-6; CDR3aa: CASSEIHPNSPLHF
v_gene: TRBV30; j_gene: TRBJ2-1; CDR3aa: CAWRGLGYNEQFF
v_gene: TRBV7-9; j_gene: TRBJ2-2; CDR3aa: CASSQQTSFQRGTGELFF
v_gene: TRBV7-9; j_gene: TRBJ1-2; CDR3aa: CASSPQRGNYGYTF
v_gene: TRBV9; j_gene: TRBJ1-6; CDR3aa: CASSAAGQGRPPLHF
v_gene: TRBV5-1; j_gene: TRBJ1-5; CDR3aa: CASFGASQPQHF
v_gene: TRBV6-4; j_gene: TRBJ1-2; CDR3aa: CASSRGTDSSYGYTF
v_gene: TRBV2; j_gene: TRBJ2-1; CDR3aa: CASSDLAGEYNEQFF
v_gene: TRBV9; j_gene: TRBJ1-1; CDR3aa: CASSGARQNTEAFF
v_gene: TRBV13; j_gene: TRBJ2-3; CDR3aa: CASSLNEGLDTQYF
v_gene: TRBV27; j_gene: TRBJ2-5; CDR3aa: CASSSSEGAATQYF
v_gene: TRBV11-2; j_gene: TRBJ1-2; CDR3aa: CASSRSGASGYTF
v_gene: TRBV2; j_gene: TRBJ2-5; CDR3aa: CASSDRAREPEETQYF
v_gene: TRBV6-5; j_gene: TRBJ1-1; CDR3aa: CASSYWGRKEAFF
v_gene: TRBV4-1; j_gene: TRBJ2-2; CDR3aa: CASSLNSGAGGELFF
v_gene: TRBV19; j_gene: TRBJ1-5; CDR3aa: CASTGTGREQPQHF
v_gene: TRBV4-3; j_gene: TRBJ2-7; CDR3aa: CASSPDRGSYEQYF
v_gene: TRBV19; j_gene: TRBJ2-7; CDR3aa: CASSIAPRALAHEQYF
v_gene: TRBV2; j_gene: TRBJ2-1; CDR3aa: CASTQWGTSSYNEQFF
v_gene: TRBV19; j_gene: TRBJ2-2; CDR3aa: CASSSRDRGIAGELFF
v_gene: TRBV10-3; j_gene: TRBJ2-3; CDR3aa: CAISESGVDTQYF
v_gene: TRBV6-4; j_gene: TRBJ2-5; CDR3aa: CASSEGQGTQETQYF